This T cell receptor (beta chain) stems from a study of shared clonotypes between healthy human individuals. At the level of the study: Three CD4 naive, three CD4 memory, two CD8 naive and one CD8 memory plate were used per donor.

Naive CD8 cells, CD45RO-negative and positively selected for CCR7, excluded terminally differentiated effector memory CD45RA+ cells. Template for every sorted-subset replicate PCR totaled 150 to 250 ng DNA, tens of thousands of T cell genomes. Here immunoSEQ multiplex PCR was the method, and the copy in TCRdb shows in-frame clones only, minus some. The repertoire holds about 2,100,000 clones, about 93% seen once, with more than 1.5% in the top ten. Findings and limits, study-wide: The donor pool, a small one, limited the genetic and exposure-history diversity represented. Sampling covered nothing but blood. Tissue TCR repertoires likely differ from those found in blood.

This clone appeared once. Its cognate antigen is unknown. Germline CDR1 and CDR2: LNHDA and SQIVND (reference sequence). The CDR3 length is 14 residues. J gave up 2 bases and V 9 bases, and 10 bases lay outside the gene matches. Sequenced sample: naive CD8+ T cells from PBMCs. The chain combines TRBV19 with TRBJ2-7; 7 bases are a match to TRBD1. The receptor's source is a man between 18 and 35 years old in good health. Some clones in this sample may be carry-over from other donors' samples. CDR3 in amino acids: CASQSEGQAYEQYF. CDR3 DNA sequence: TGTGCCAGCCAGTCTGAAGGACAGGCCTACGAGCAGTACTTC.